Listed here are 32 T cell receptor beta chains from one sample, sequenced in a study of response to subunit inactivated influenza vaccine. TCRdb used MiXCR to reprocess the RT-PCR reads, holding one entry per CDR3 protein. This table holds 500,000 to 600,000 distinct CDR3 sequences, around 11% found once. These data were also reused for a study on T cells expressing NK-cell markers. Per that paper: The cDNA for TCR beta came from 5'RACE template switching with UMIs.

Source: PBMCs from blood, taken on the day of vaccination. The receptors were sampled from a man in his fifties who received an inactivated influenza vaccine.

This clonotype turned up a few times. The genes are TRBV5-1 and TRBJ2-3, with 9 bases identical to TRBD2. V shed 0 bases and J 4 bases; nucleotides not matched to a gene: 9. There are 17 residues in the CDR3. Germline-derived CDR1 and CDR2 are SGHRS and YFSETQ. Here the CDR3 DNA reads TGCGCCAGCAGCTTGGGCCTTTTCCAGCGGGGGGCAGATACGCAGTATTTT. Its protein product is CASSLGLFQRGADTQYF.

This clonotype came up a few times. The CDR3 nucleotides read TGTGCCACCCAGGACCGACGGCATGAGCAGTTCTTC. Translated, it gives CATQDRRHEQFF. V gene TRBV25-1 combines with J gene TRBJ2-1; D gene unclear. In germline, CDR1 is MGHDK, CDR2 SYGVNS. V was trimmed by 10 bases and J by 8 bases, leaving 15 bases between them. CDR3 length: 12 amino acids.

V and J are TRBV4-1 and TRBJ2-7; 9 bases align to TRBD2. This CDR3 contains 16 residues. The germline V gene encodes CDR1 MGHRA and CDR2 YSYEKL. The V segment lost 2 bases and the J segment 1 base; nucleotides outside the gene matches: 6. The chain's CDR3 is CASSQLASGASYEQYF. CDR3 in DNA: TGCGCCAGCAGCCAATTGGCTAGCGGGGCGTCCTACGAGCAGTACTTC.

The table lists this clonotype with a few counts. The chain employs TRBV20-1 and TRBJ2-3; 11 nucleotides match TRBD2. This CDR3 spans 15 amino acids. V lost 6 bases and J lost 2; bases outside the gene matches: 7. CDR1 is DFQATT, CDR2 SNEGSKA, per germline (reference sequence). CDR3 nucleotides: TGCAGTGCAACGCCGGGACTAGCGGCCACAGATACGCAGTATTTT. Amino acids: CSATPGLAATDTQYF.

This chain uses TRBV27 with TRBJ2-1; maybe TRBD2 (5 bases). V was trimmed by 3 bases and J by 6 bases, leaving 15 bases between them. Per germline, CDR1 MNHEY and CDR2 SMNVEV (reference sequence). The CDR3 has 15 residues. The CDR3 nucleotides read TGTGCCAGCAGTTTTACTGTGGAGGTTTTCAATGAGCAGTTCTTC. Translating it yields CASSFTVEVFNEQFF.

This clonotype was recorded at least ten times. The rearrangement uses TRBV7-2 and TRBJ2-2, with unresolved D. V was trimmed by 1 base and J by 5 bases, leaving 8 bases between them. Looked up from germline, CDR1 is SGHTA and CDR2 is FQGNSA. The CDR3 consists of 14 residues. CDR3 bases: TGTGCCAGCAGCTTAGTGGTGGAAACCGGGGAGCTGTTTTTT. It encodes CASSLVVETGELFF.

V and J are TRBV15 and TRBJ2-1, with D possibly matching TRBD1 (5 bases). Trimming took 0 bases from V and 3 from J, leaving 15 bases between them. Germline CDR1 reads LNHNV; CDR2 reads YYDKDF (reference sequence). The CDR3 length is 17 residues. The CDR3 DNA reads as TGTGCCACCAGCAGAGATCGGGCAGGGATTAACTACAATGAGCAGTTCTTC. It translates to CATSRDRAGINYNEQFF.

This clonotype was picked up many times. The chain carries TRBV12-3 or TRBV12-4 and TRBJ2-2; no firm D call. There are 10 residues in the CDR3. V shed 8 bases and J shed 6 bases, with 4 bases lying between them. CDR3 in amino acids: CASQSGELFF. DNA for the CDR3: TGTGCCAGCCAGTCCGGGGAGCTGTTTTTT.

This clonotype was observed a few times. The chain couples TRBV5-1 to TRBJ2-2, with 16 bases matching TRBD2. Trimming removed 4 bases from V and 3 bases from J; junction bases left unmatched: 3. The length of the CDR3 is 17 residues. CDR1 and CDR2 (germline): SGHRS, YFSETQ. The CDR3 here is CASSPGLAGGDTGELFF. Here the CDR3 DNA reads TGCGCCAGCAGCCCGGGACTAGCGGGAGGGGACACCGGGGAGCTGTTTTTT. The full variable domain, completed using reference TRBV5-1 and TRBJ2-2, is KAGVTQTPRYLIKTRGQQVTLSCSPISGHRSVSWYQQTPGQGLQFLFEYFSETQRNKGNFPGRFSGRQFSNSRSEMNVSTLELGDSALYLCASSPGLAGGDTGELFFGEGSRLTVL.

This clonotype was seen repeatedly, ten times or more. This chain links TRBV4-3 with TRBJ2-1; 12 bases are shared with TRBD2. Germline CDR1 reads LGHNA; CDR2 reads YSLEER. Unmatched junction bases numbered 8, after V lost 3 bases and J lost 8 bases. This CDR3 contains 16 residues. CDR3 region: CASSHVSSGGADEQFF. CDR3 nucleotides: TGCGCCAGCAGCCATGTCTCTAGCGGGGGGGCAGATGAGCAGTTCTTC.

This rearrangement joins TRBV12-3 or TRBV12-4 to TRBJ2-3; 8 bases align to TRBD2. The CDR3 consists of 17 residues. V was clipped by 1 base and J by 2 bases; unmatched bases: 8. In DNA, the CDR3 is TGTGCCAGCAGTTTAGTGGCCAGCGGGGGAGTCACAGATACGCAGTATTTT. Its protein product is CASSLVASGGVTDTQYF.

The chain couples TRBV9 to TRBJ2-1; D gene ambiguous. The germline gives CDR1 SGDLS, CDR2 YYNGEE. CDR3 length: 11 amino acids. The V end lost 0 bases, the J end lost 6 bases, and 1 base lay between the germline ends. The CDR3 spells CASSVANEQFF. CDR3 coding DNA: TGTGCCAGCAGCGTAGCCAATGAGCAGTTCTTC.

This clonotype was detected a few times. The chain links TRBV7-9 to TRBJ1-5, with D tentatively TRBD1 (5 bases). V was cut by 6 bases and J by 6 bases, with 12 bases left in between. The CDR3 has 13 residues. Looked up from germline, CDR1 is SEHNR and CDR2 is FQNEAQ (reference sequence). The CDR3 DNA reads TGTGCCAGCAGTCCGGGTGGGGGTCAGCCCCAGCATTTT. The encoded protein is CASSPGGGQPQHF.

The J gene is TRBJ2-1, the V gene TRBV9; TRBD2 matches at 12 bases. With V trimmed by 4 bases and J by 5 bases, 4 bases remained unmatched. CDR3 length equals 15 residues. Germline-derived CDR1 and CDR2 are SGDLS and YYNGEE. The CDR3 bases are TGTGCCAGCAGCTCTCCTAGCGGGGGGGACAATGAGCAGTTCTTC. Translating gives CASSSPSGGDNEQFF.

This chain uses TRBV12-3 or TRBV12-4 with TRBJ2-2; D perhaps matches TRBD1 (5 bases). The CDR3 contains 15 residues. V gave up 2 bases and J gave up 3 bases, with 10 bases separating them. This CDR3 reads CASSLLQGYTGELFF. Here the CDR3 DNA reads TGTGCCAGCAGTTTATTGCAGGGCTACACCGGGGAGCTGTTTTTT.

This clonotype came up a few times. V and J are TRBV6-1 and TRBJ2-1; TRBD1 matches 8 bases. Germline loops: CDR1 MNHNS, CDR2 SASEGT. The CDR3 has 15 residues. The J segment lost 4 bases and the V segment lost 8 bases, leaving 10 bases of the junction unmatched. The CDR3 DNA is TGTGCCAGCGTGACCGGGACAGGAACTTACAATGAGCAGTTCTTC. Amino acid sequence: CASVTGTGTYNEQFF.

V usage is TRBV12-3 or TRBV12-4 and J usage is TRBJ2-3, with 7 bases fitting TRBD2. V gave up 3 bases and J gave up 0 bases; unmatched junction bases: 3. The CDR3 has 15 amino acids. In DNA, the CDR3 is TGTGCCAGCAGTTTCGGAGCGGGAAGCACAGATACGCAGTATTTT. It encodes CASSFGAGSTDTQYF.

This clonotype was detected a few times. This chain connects TRBV27 to TRBJ1-6, with 8 bases lining up with TRBD1. Germline V gene sequence: CDR1 MNHEY, CDR2 SMNVEV (reference sequence). J was trimmed by 5 bases and V by 9 bases; bases with no gene match: 15. The CDR3 sequence is 17 residues long. The CDR3 loop is CASYTPGQAGDNSPLHF. As DNA, the CDR3 is TGTGCCAGTTACACTCCGGGACAGGCTGGAGATAATTCACCCCTCCACTTT.

In its sample, this clonotype was seen many times. The chain links TRBV9 to TRBJ2-3; TRBD2 aligns across 7 bases. Germline V gene sequence: CDR1 SGDLS, CDR2 YYNGEE. The CDR3 covers 18 residues. With 2 bases clipped from V and 2 bases from J, the junction kept 14 bases outside the gene matches. The CDR3 is CASSVEALRTSVTDTQYF. CDR3 in DNA: TGTGCCAGCAGCGTGGAGGCCTTAAGGACTAGTGTCACAGATACGCAGTATTTT.

This clonotype was detected only a few times. The chain links TRBV6-1 to TRBJ1-6; D uncertain. The CDR3 covers 16 residues. Germline V lookup: CDR1 MNHNS, CDR2 SASEGT. Deletions cut 6 bases from V and 0 bases from J, with 12 bases between. The CDR3 DNA reads TGTGCCAGCAGAACCCTCTGGAGCTCCTATAATTCACCCCTCCACTTT. Translating gives CASRTLWSSYNSPLHF.

The chain uses TRBV6-1 and TRBJ1-4; a possible D gene is TRBD1 (5 bases). The V and J ends lost 4 bases and 4 bases respectively, with 16 bases between them. The germline CDR1 and CDR2 sequences are MNHNS and SASEGT. This CDR3 has 16 residues. The CDR3 sequence is CASSANAGANNEKLFF. In nucleotides, the CDR3 is TGTGCCAGCAGTGCTAATGCCGGGGCCAATAATGAAAAACTGTTTTTT.

This chain uses TRBV6-1 with TRBJ1-3, with no clear D. Germline V CDR1 and CDR2: MNHNS, SASEGT. Trimming left V 0 bases short and J 2 bases short, with 11 bases between. The CDR3 has 16 amino acids. The CDR3 DNA sequence: TGTGCCAGCAGTGAAGCGCGAACTCATCCTGGAAACACCATATATTTT. Residues: CASSEARTHPGNTIYF.

This clonotype appeared a few times. The rearrangement uses TRBV7-6 and TRBJ2-7; 15 positions agree with TRBD2. Trimming removed 5 bases from V and 0 bases from J; junction bases left unmatched: 8. This CDR3 is built from 18 residues. In germline, CDR1 is SGHVS, CDR2 FNYEAQ. CDR3 region: CASSPFRTSGRASYEQYF. The CDR3 DNA follows: TGTGCCAGCAGCCCGTTTCGGACTAGCGGGAGGGCCTCCTACGAGCAGTACTTC. Full variable domain (remainder filled in from reference TRBV7-6 and TRBJ2-7): GAGVSQSPRYKVTKRGQDVALRCDPISGHVSLYWYRQALGQGPEFLTYFNYEAQQDKSGLPNDRFSAERPEGSISTLTIQRTEQRDSAMYRCASSPFRTSGRASYEQYFGPGTRLTVT.

This clonotype was seen repeatedly, ten times or more. This chain links TRBV11-1 with TRBJ1-4, with D uncertain. The CDR3 totals 11 residues. CDR1 is SGHAT and CDR2 is FQDESV in the germline V gene (reference sequence). V was clipped by 5 bases and J by 15 bases, with 13 bases between them. The DNA for the CDR3 is TGTGCCAGCAGCCGTGAGGAACTTGTGTTTTTT. It yields the protein CASSREELVFF.

This clonotype was seen a handful of times. This chain connects TRBV11-3 to TRBJ2-3; D unresolved. CDR3 length equals 15 residues. Looked up from germline, CDR1 is SGHNT and CDR2 is YENEEA. With 1 base removed from V and 0 bases from J, the gap between germline ends came to 8 bases. Here the CDR3 reads CASSLGLLSTDTQYF. As DNA, the CDR3 is TGTGCCAGCAGCTTAGGCCTCCTGAGCACAGATACGCAGTATTTT.

The CDR3 is CATSPIGSGNEQYF. The CDR3 region has the DNA TGTGCCACCAGCCCCATTGGATCGGGGAACGAGCAGTACTTC. The chain recombines TRBV15 with TRBJ2-7, with D perhaps matching TRBD2 (5 bases). Germline CDR1 and CDR2: LNHNV and YYDKDF (reference sequence). CDR3 size: 14 residues. Trimming removed 5 bases from V and 5 bases from J, with 16 bases in between.

This clonotype showed up just a few times. This sequence joins TRBV5-1 and TRBJ2-3, with TRBD1 matching over 10 bases. Trimming removed 2 bases from V and 5 bases from J; junction bases left unmatched: 11. CDR1 is SGHRS, CDR2 YFSETQ, per germline. The CDR3 is made up of 17 amino acids. CDR3 in DNA: TGCGCCAGCAGCTTCCGGGACAGGGGTCGCTCGGTAGATACGCAGTATTTT. Protein product: CASSFRDRGRSVDTQYF.

This clonotype was seen a handful of times. The V and J genes are TRBV11-2 and TRBJ2-7; tentatively, D is TRBD2 (5 bases). Germline V gene sequence: CDR1 SGHAT, CDR2 FQNNGV. V lost 5 bases and J lost 7, with 18 bases in between. CDR3 length: 14 residues. The CDR3 loop reads CASSTGLTPGEQYF. Written as DNA, the CDR3 is TGTGCCAGCAGCACCGGACTTACCCCTGGGGAGCAGTACTTC.

This clonotype was found a few times. V usage is TRBV6-2 or TRBV6-3 and J usage is TRBJ2-7, with D possibly TRBD1 on 5 matching bases. Germline V CDR1 and CDR2: MNHEY, SVGEGT. This CDR3 region has 14 residues. Trimming removed 4 bases at V and 2 bases at J, with 12 bases between. The CDR3 here is CASSSRQRPYEQYF. In nucleotides, the CDR3 is TGTGCCAGCAGTTCCCGACAGCGACCCTACGAGCAGTACTTC.

This clonotype appeared many times. This chain links TRBV5-1 with TRBJ1-3; D unresolved. The V end was cut by 1 base, the J end by 0 bases, with 5 bases between. Germline CDR1 SGHRS, CDR2 YFSETQ. The CDR3 consists of 14 residues. CDR3 sequence reads: CASSLRSSGNTIYF. The CDR3 DNA sequence: TGCGCCAGCAGCTTGCGGAGCTCTGGAAACACCATATATTTT.

As concerns this clonotype: This may arise from a read error, as a much more abundant clone is one base away. This sequence joins TRBV5-1 and TRBJ2-3; no clear D. Germline V gene lookup returns CDR1 SGHRS and CDR2 YFSETQ. The CDR3 has 13 residues. The CDR3 sequence is CARSSTVPDTQYF. CDR3 DNA: TGCGCCCGCAGCTCGACGGTTCCAGATACGCAGTATTTT.

The sample holds many counts of this clonotype. The chain joins TRBV6-1 to TRBJ2-3; 8 bases line up with TRBD2. This CDR3 region has 14 residues. The J segment lost 5 bases and the V segment lost 6 bases, leaving 7 bases of the junction unmatched. Per the germline V gene, CDR1 is MNHNS and CDR2 is SASEGT. The DNA of the CDR3 is TGTGCCAGCAGCCCCGGGGGGGCCATAGATACGCAGTATTTT. It encodes CASSPGGAIDTQYF.